The T cell receptor (beta chain) under discussion was sequenced for a study of early T cells in non-severe SARS-CoV-2 infection. This clonotype was counted many times. TCRdb recomputed calls from the 5' RACE reads with MiXCR, one row per CDR3 protein. Of more than 50,000 distinct CDR3 sequences in the sample, 5.5% to 6.5% are singletons; the top ten hold 6.8%. J gave up 6 bases and V 8 bases, and 10 bases lay outside the gene matches. The CDR3 loop spans 16 amino acids. Sequenced material: whole blood. The receptor was isolated from an adult who was a healthcare worker with PCR-confirmed SARS-CoV-2 infection or an uninfected control (not recorded which). The chain couples TRBV12-3 or TRBV12-4 to TRBJ2-1; the match to TRBD2 covers 13 bases. CDR3 bases: TGTGCCAGCCCCCCCGGACTAGCGGGGGCGATCAATGAGCAGTTCTTC. This sequence encodes CASPPGLAGAINEQFF.